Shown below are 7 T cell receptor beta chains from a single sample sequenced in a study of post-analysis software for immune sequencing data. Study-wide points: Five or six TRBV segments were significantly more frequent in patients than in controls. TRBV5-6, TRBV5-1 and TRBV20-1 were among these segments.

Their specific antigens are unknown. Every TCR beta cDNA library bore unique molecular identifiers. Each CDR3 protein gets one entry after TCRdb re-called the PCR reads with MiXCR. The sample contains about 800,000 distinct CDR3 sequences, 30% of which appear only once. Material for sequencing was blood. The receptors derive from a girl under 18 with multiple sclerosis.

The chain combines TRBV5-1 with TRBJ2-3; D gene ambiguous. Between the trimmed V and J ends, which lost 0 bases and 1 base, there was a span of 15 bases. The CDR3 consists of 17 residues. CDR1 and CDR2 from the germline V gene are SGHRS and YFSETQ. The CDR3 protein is CASSLGRATSGTDTQYF. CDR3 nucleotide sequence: TGCGCCAGCAGCTTGGGACGAGCGACATCCGGCACAGATACGCAGTATTTT.

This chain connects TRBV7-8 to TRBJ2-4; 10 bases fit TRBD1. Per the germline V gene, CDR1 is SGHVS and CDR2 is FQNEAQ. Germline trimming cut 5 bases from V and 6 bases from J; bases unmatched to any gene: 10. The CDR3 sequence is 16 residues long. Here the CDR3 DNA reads TGTGCCAGCAGCACTCCACCGGGACAGGGGATAAACATTCAGTACTTC. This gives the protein CASSTPPGQGINIQYF.

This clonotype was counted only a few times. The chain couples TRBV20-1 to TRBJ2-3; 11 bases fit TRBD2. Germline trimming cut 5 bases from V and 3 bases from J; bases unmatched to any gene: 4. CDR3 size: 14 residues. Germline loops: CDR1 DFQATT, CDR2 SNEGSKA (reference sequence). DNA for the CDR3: TGCAGTGCTGGTAGCGGGAGGGAAACAGATACGCAGTATTTT. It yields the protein CSAGSGRETDTQYF.

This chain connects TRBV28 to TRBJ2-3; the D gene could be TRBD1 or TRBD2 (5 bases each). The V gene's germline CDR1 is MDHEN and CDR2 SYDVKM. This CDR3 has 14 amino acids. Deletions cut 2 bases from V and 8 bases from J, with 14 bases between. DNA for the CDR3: TGTGCCAGCAGTTTAGGGTTCGGGGCGGGTACGCAGTATTTT. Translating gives CASSLGFGAGTQYF.

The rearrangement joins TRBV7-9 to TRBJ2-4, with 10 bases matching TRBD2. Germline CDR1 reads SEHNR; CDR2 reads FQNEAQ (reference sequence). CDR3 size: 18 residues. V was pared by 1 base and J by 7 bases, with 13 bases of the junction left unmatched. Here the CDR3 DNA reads TGTGCCAGCAGCTTAGGGTTGGCACTAGCGGGAAAATTGAACATTCAGTACTTC. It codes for CASSLGLALAGKLNIQYF.

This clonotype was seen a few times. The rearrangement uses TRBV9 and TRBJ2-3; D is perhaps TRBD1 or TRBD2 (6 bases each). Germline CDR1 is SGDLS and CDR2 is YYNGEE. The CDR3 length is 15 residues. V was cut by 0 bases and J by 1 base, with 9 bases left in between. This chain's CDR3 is CASSVGGAGTDTQYF. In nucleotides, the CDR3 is TGTGCCAGCAGCGTAGGGGGGGCAGGCACAGATACGCAGTATTTT.

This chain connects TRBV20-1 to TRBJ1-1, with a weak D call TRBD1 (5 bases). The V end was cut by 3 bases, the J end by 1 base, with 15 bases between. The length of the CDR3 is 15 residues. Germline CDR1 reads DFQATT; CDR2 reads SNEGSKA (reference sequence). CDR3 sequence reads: CSARFWGGENTEAFF. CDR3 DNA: TGCAGTGCTAGGTTTTGGGGAGGGGAGAACACTGAAGCTTTCTTT.